This T cell receptor (beta chain) was retrieved from a study of monozygotic twins with inflammatory bowel disease. Study-level points and caveats: Twin pairs that were concordant did not differ from discordant pairs in repertoire similarity, possibly from limited power.

This CDR3 is built from 15 residues. Each UMI, carrying a 6-nucleotide sample barcode, came from template switching. TCRalpha and TCRbeta cDNA went through two nested PCRs of around 15 and 10 cycles. TCRdb re-called the 5' RACE reads, yielding one record per CDR3 amino acid sequence without DNA. This sample's table reports some 400,000 distinct CDR3 sequences. In the case of this clonotype: The antigen remains unidentified.

The source is a human donor with ulcerative colitis or Crohn's disease, or a healthy co-twin of an affected twin (not recorded which). This chain links TRBV12-3 or TRBV12-4 with TRBJ1-2; lacking DNA, the TRBD1 call made by TCRdb goes unchecked. What was sequenced was blood. CDR3 sequence reads: CASTSRGAANYGYTF.